These T cell receptor beta chains were read from a single sample in a study of blood T cells in healthy people across ages. TCRdb re-analysed the 5' RACE reads in MiXCR, keeping a single row per CDR3 protein. The sample consists of 1.6 million or so distinct CDR3 sequences, about 35% of them appearing once. The source material was blood. The receptors were sampled from a woman under 40 in good health. The CDR3 runs from the conserved cysteine through the conserved F or W. Each record gives: clone size, D gene, J gene, V gene, CDR3 protein, CDR3 DNA. D genes are given only for firm matches. The size entry is marked missing in some rows and otherwise reads once, few, many or a size class.

clone_size: few
d_call: -
j_call: TRBJ1-3
v_call: TRBV5-1
cdr3_aa: CASSLATDTGNTIYF
cdr3_nt: TGCGCCAGCAGCTTGGCGACGGACACTGGAAACACCATATATTTT

clone_size: few
d_call: TRBD2
j_call: TRBJ2-1
v_call: TRBV28
cdr3_aa: CASSLRLGSGKGEQFF
cdr3_nt: TGTGCCAGCAGTTTAAGGCTGGGGAGCGGGAAAGGGGAGCAGTTCTTC

clone_size: many
d_call: TRBD2
j_call: TRBJ2-1
v_call: TRBV12-3/TRBV12-4
cdr3_aa: CASSLGTRANEQFF
cdr3_nt: TGTGCCAGCAGTTTAGGGACTAGGGCCAATGAGCAGTTCTTC

clone_size: few
d_call: -
j_call: TRBJ2-2
v_call: TRBV7-9
cdr3_aa: CASSPSLLTRVGELFF
cdr3_nt: TGTGCCAGCAGCCCTTCCCTACTTACCAGGGTCGGGGAGCTGTTTTTT

clone_size: -
d_call: -
j_call: TRBJ1-6
v_call: TRBV5-1
cdr3_aa: CASSPLGDNSPLHF
cdr3_nt: TGCGCCAGCAGCCCACTGGGGGACAATTCACCCCTCCACTTT

clone_size: -
d_call: -
j_call: TRBJ1-4
v_call: TRBV3-1
cdr3_aa: CASSQEVVGANEKLFF
cdr3_nt: TGTGCCAGCAGCCAAGAGGTCGTGGGGGCTAATGAAAAGCTGTTTTTT

clone_size: once
d_call: -
j_call: TRBJ2-5
v_call: TRBV6-6
cdr3_aa: CASRRRGEGEQYF
cdr3_nt: TGTGCCAGCAGAAGGCGAGGGGAAGGAGAGCAGTACTTC

clone_size: few
d_call: -
j_call: TRBJ2-5
v_call: TRBV20-1
cdr3_aa: CSARPAGLETQYF
cdr3_nt: TGCAGTGCTAGGCCCGCGGGGTTGGAGACCCAGTACTTC

clone_size: few
d_call: -
j_call: TRBJ2-5
v_call: TRBV14
cdr3_aa: CASSQDQGGKQETQYF
cdr3_nt: TGTGCCAGCAGCCAAGATCAGGGCGGAAAGCAAGAGACCCAGTACTTC

clone_size: -
d_call: TRBD2
j_call: TRBJ2-1
v_call: TRBV7-6
cdr3_aa: CASSLAVASGSEQFF
cdr3_nt: TGTGCCAGCAGCTTAGCGGTTGCAAGCGGGAGTGAGCAGTTCTTC

clone_size: few
d_call: TRBD2
j_call: TRBJ2-5
v_call: TRBV13
cdr3_aa: CASSFGRAGGRETQYF
cdr3_nt: TGTGCCAGCAGCTTCGGTAGAGCGGGGGGCCGGGAGACCCAGTACTTC

clone_size: few
d_call: -
j_call: TRBJ2-1
v_call: TRBV20-1
cdr3_aa: CSAAGLTGSYNEQFF
cdr3_nt: TGCAGTGCCGCGGGACTTACAGGCTCCTACAATGAGCAGTTCTTC

clone_size: few
d_call: TRBD1
j_call: TRBJ2-1
v_call: TRBV3-1
cdr3_aa: CATQGAANNEQFF
cdr3_nt: TGTGCCACCCAGGGGGCAGCAAACAATGAGCAGTTCTTC

clone_size: -
d_call: -
j_call: TRBJ2-7
v_call: TRBV4-1
cdr3_aa: CASSPRSSSPYEQYF
cdr3_nt: TGCGCCAGCAGCCCCCGATCAAGCAGTCCCTACGAGCAGTACTTC

clone_size: -
d_call: -
j_call: TRBJ1-5
v_call: TRBV6-1
cdr3_aa: CASTRGGDNQPQHF
cdr3_nt: TGTGCCAGCACCCGGGGGGGGGACAATCAGCCCCAGCATTTT

clone_size: -
d_call: -
j_call: TRBJ2-7
v_call: TRBV7-9
cdr3_aa: CASSPGPLSSYEQYF
cdr3_nt: TGTGCCAGCAGCCCGGGACCTCTGAGCTCCTACGAGCAGTACTTC

clone_size: -
d_call: -
j_call: TRBJ1-5
v_call: TRBV3-1
cdr3_aa: CASSPSTGATTPQHF
cdr3_nt: TGTGCCAGCAGCCCCTCGACAGGTGCTACGACGCCCCAGCATTTT

clone_size: -
d_call: -
j_call: TRBJ1-5
v_call: TRBV28
cdr3_aa: CASSLRKKTGNQPQHF
cdr3_nt: TGTGCCAGCAGTTTAAGGAAAAAAACTGGCAATCAGCCCCAGCATTTT

clone_size: -
d_call: -
j_call: TRBJ1-2
v_call: TRBV18
cdr3_aa: CASPRPPGYPHGYTF
cdr3_nt: TGTGCCAGCCCGAGGCCCCCTGGGTACCCGCATGGCTACACCTTC

clone_size: -
d_call: TRBD2
j_call: TRBJ2-1
v_call: TRBV9
cdr3_aa: CASSETSGRAWNEQFF
cdr3_nt: TGTGCCAGCAGCGAGACTAGCGGGAGGGCCTGGAATGAGCAGTTCTTC

clone_size: -
d_call: TRBD2
j_call: TRBJ2-1
v_call: TRBV15
cdr3_aa: CATKLAGGDEQFF
cdr3_nt: TGTGCCACCAAACTAGCGGGGGGCGATGAGCAGTTCTTC

clone_size: -
d_call: -
j_call: TRBJ2-3
v_call: TRBV5-1
cdr3_aa: CASSEDQGNVADTQYF
cdr3_nt: TGCGCCAGCAGCGAGGACCAGGGGAATGTGGCAGATACGCAGTATTTT

clone_size: -
d_call: -
j_call: TRBJ2-1
v_call: TRBV4-1
cdr3_aa: CASSPRGETQFF
cdr3_nt: TGCGCCAGCAGCCCTAGGGGAGAGACCCAGTTCTTC

clone_size: -
d_call: TRBD2
j_call: TRBJ2-5
v_call: TRBV12-3/TRBV12-4
cdr3_aa: CASSPIGEGFLETQYF
cdr3_nt: TGTGCCAGCAGCCCAATTGGGGAGGGATTTTTGGAGACCCAGTACTTC

clone_size: -
d_call: -
j_call: TRBJ2-1
v_call: TRBV9
cdr3_aa: CASSVGLAMAERFF
cdr3_nt: TGTGCCAGCAGCGTAGGTCTAGCTATGGCCGAGCGGTTCTTC

clone_size: -
d_call: TRBD2
j_call: TRBJ2-3
v_call: TRBV9
cdr3_aa: CASSHSGGGFTDTQYF
cdr3_nt: TGTGCCAGCAGCCATAGCGGGGGGGGGTTCACAGATACGCAGTATTTT

clone_size: -
d_call: -
j_call: TRBJ2-1
v_call: TRBV20-1
cdr3_aa: CSARSLGEQFF
cdr3_nt: TGCAGTGCTAGATCCCTAGGAGAACAGTTCTTC

clone_size: few
d_call: -
j_call: TRBJ1-5
v_call: TRBV18
cdr3_aa: CASSPLVGLDQPQHF
cdr3_nt: TGTGCCAGCTCACCACTTGTCGGACTAGATCAGCCCCAGCATTTT

clone_size: -
d_call: TRBD1
j_call: TRBJ2-4
v_call: TRBV27
cdr3_aa: CASSWTGDYDQYF
cdr3_nt: TGTGCCAGCAGTTGGACAGGGGACTACGATCAGTACTTC

clone_size: -
d_call: -
j_call: TRBJ2-7
v_call: TRBV3-1
cdr3_aa: CASSPFGTRYEQYF
cdr3_nt: TGTGCCAGCAGCCCTTTCGGGACACGGTACGAGCAGTACTTC

clone_size: -
d_call: TRBD1
j_call: TRBJ1-1
v_call: TRBV5-6
cdr3_aa: CASSFRDSLLNTEAFF
cdr3_nt: TGTGCCAGCAGCTTCCGGGACAGCCTATTGAACACTGAAGCTTTCTTT

clone_size: few
d_call: -
j_call: TRBJ2-1
v_call: TRBV10-3
cdr3_aa: CAISESSVNEQFF
cdr3_nt: TGTGCCATCAGTGAGTCTAGCGTCAATGAGCAGTTCTTC

clone_size: -
d_call: -
j_call: TRBJ2-7
v_call: TRBV20-1
cdr3_aa: CSASYAGRLGQYF
cdr3_nt: TGCAGTGCTAGTTATGCCGGCCGATTGGGGCAGTACTTC

clone_size: -
d_call: -
j_call: TRBJ1-6
v_call: TRBV5-6
cdr3_aa: CASTGNNSPPHF
cdr3_nt: TGTGCCAGCACCGGGAACAATTCACCCCCCCACTTT

clone_size: few
d_call: -
j_call: TRBJ2-3
v_call: TRBV30
cdr3_aa: CAWSEAEYAPQYF
cdr3_nt: TGTGCCTGGAGTGAAGCGGAATATGCGCCGCAGTATTTT

clone_size: few
d_call: TRBD2
j_call: TRBJ2-1
v_call: TRBV7-2
cdr3_aa: CASSSTSGGTAEQFF
cdr3_nt: TGTGCCAGCAGCTCGACTAGCGGGGGGACCGCTGAGCAGTTCTTC

clone_size: -
d_call: TRBD2
j_call: TRBJ2-1
v_call: TRBV20-1
cdr3_aa: CSAPPWRGDNEQFF
cdr3_nt: TGCAGTGCGCCGCCCTGGCGGGGGGACAATGAGCAGTTCTTC

clone_size: once
d_call: -
j_call: TRBJ1-5
v_call: TRBV29-1
cdr3_aa: CSVEYRDGQPQHF
cdr3_nt: TGCAGCGTTGAATATAGGGACGGTCAGCCCCAGCATTTT

clone_size: few
d_call: -
j_call: TRBJ1-1
v_call: TRBV18
cdr3_aa: CASSPYQDRNTEAFF
cdr3_nt: TGTGCCAGCTCACCATATCAGGACAGAAACACTGAAGCTTTCTTT

clone_size: few
d_call: -
j_call: TRBJ1-5
v_call: TRBV6-1
cdr3_aa: CASSESNRANQPQHF
cdr3_nt: TGTGCCAGCAGTGAATCCAACAGGGCCAATCAGCCCCAGCATTTT

clone_size: -
d_call: TRBD2
j_call: TRBJ2-3
v_call: TRBV11-2
cdr3_aa: CASSLVWRESDTQYF
cdr3_nt: TGTGCCAGCAGCTTAGTGTGGCGGGAGTCAGATACGCAGTATTTT

clone_size: many
d_call: -
j_call: TRBJ2-3
v_call: TRBV20-1
cdr3_aa: CSARGSTDTQYF
cdr3_nt: TGCAGCGCCAGGGGCTCCACAGATACGCAGTATTTT

clone_size: -
d_call: TRBD2
j_call: TRBJ2-1
v_call: TRBV5-1
cdr3_aa: CASSLFRTSGRNEQFF
cdr3_nt: TGCGCCAGCAGCTTGTTTAGGACTAGCGGGCGCAATGAGCAGTTCTTC

clone_size: -
d_call: TRBD1
j_call: TRBJ1-2
v_call: TRBV20-1
cdr3_aa: CSARRTGDAYGYTF
cdr3_nt: TGCAGTGCTAGGAGGACAGGGGACGCTTATGGCTACACCTTC

clone_size: -
d_call: TRBD2
j_call: TRBJ2-7
v_call: TRBV5-6
cdr3_aa: CASSSEILAGGHYEQYF
cdr3_nt: TGTGCCAGCAGCTCGGAAATACTAGCGGGAGGGCACTACGAGCAGTACTTC

clone_size: few
d_call: TRBD1
j_call: TRBJ2-3
v_call: TRBV7-9
cdr3_aa: CASSKGQGASTDTQYF
cdr3_nt: TGTGCCAGCAGCAAAGGACAGGGGGCTAGCACAGATACGCAGTATTTT

clone_size: -
d_call: TRBD2
j_call: TRBJ2-1
v_call: TRBV28
cdr3_aa: CASSEVRGGLGSYNEQFF
cdr3_nt: TGTGCCAGCTCGGAAGTGAGGGGAGGGCTTGGTTCCTACAATGAGCAGTTCTTC

clone_size: few
d_call: -
j_call: TRBJ2-2
v_call: TRBV28
cdr3_aa: CASSPAGAANTGELFF
cdr3_nt: TGTGCCAGCTCCCCGGCCGGCGCCGCGAACACCGGGGAGCTGTTTTTT

clone_size: -
d_call: -
j_call: TRBJ1-2
v_call: TRBV7-9
cdr3_aa: CASSSTGGINYGYTF
cdr3_nt: TGTGCCAGCAGCTCCACAGGAGGCATCAACTATGGCTACACCTTC

clone_size: -
d_call: TRBD2
j_call: TRBJ2-7
v_call: TRBV7-2
cdr3_aa: CASSTQRGSNEQYF
cdr3_nt: TGTGCCAGCAGCACCCAGCGGGGGTCCAACGAGCAGTACTTC

clone_size: -
d_call: TRBD2
j_call: TRBJ2-1
v_call: TRBV27
cdr3_aa: CASSYASGGELEQFF
cdr3_nt: TGTGCCAGCAGTTACGCTAGCGGGGGGGAACTTGAGCAGTTCTTC